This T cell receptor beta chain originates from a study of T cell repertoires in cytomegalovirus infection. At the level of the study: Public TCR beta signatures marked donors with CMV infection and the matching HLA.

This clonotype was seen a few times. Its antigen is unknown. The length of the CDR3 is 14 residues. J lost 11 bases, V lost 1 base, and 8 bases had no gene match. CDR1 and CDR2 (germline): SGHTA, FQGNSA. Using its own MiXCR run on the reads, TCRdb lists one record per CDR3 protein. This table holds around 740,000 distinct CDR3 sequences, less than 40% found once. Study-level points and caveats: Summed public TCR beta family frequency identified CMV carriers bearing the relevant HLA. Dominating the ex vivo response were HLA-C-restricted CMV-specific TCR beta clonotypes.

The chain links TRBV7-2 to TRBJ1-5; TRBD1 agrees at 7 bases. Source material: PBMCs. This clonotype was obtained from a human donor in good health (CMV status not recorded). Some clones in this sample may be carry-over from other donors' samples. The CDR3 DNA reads TGTGCCAGCAGCTTAGTGTCAGGGGGGCGGTCCCAGCATTTT. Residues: CASSLVSGGRSQHF.